This TCR beta chain comes out of a study of cytomegalovirus exposure and HLA in healthy donors. Use of 60 Vbeta and 13 Jbeta primers characterized the PCR. Here immunoSEQ multiplex PCR was the method, and the copy in TCRdb shows in-frame clones only, minus some. Of 150,000 to 200,000 clones listed, around four fifths are singletons. Germline CDR1 and CDR2: SGHDT and YYEEEE. The CDR3 is 14 residues long. The junction had 5 bases not matched to a gene; V was cut back by 3 bases and J by 3 bases. The chain links TRBV5-6 to TRBJ1-1; 7 bases fit TRBD1. This sequence was found in a man between 18 and 35 years old in good health and CMV-seronegative. The specimen was PBMCs. The CDR3 reads CASSSRQGYTEAFF. CDR3 nucleotides: TGTGCCAGCAGCTCCCGACAGGGATACACTGAAGCTTTCTTT.